This is a list of T cell receptor beta chains from one sample in a study of breast tumors, draining lymph nodes, adjacent tissues. TCRdb re-analysed the multiplex PCR reads in MiXCR, keeping a single row per CDR3 protein. The table has 80,000 to 130,000 distinct CDR3 sequences, 21% seen once. The sample taken for sequencing was axillary lymph node tissue. These receptors came from a female donor with breast cancer. Some clones in this sample may be carry-over from other donors' samples. Both conserved end residues are part of each CDR3. A D gene is named only where the DNA matches it firmly. Clone size is stated in some rows and not others, as once, few, many or a class when expanded.

clone size,V gene,D gene,J gene,CDR3 length,CDR3 DNA,CDR3 protein
many,TRBV5-1,TRBD1,TRBJ1-6,14,TGCGCCAGCAGCTTGTCGACAGGGAGGTCACCCCTCCACTTT,CASSLSTGRSPLHF
many,TRBV7-8,.,TRBJ2-1,14,TGTGCCAGCAGCTTAAGCGGCGGACGGAATGAGCAGTTCTTC,CASSLSGGRNEQFF
many,TRBV5-8,.,TRBJ1-2,14,TGTGCCAGCAGCTTCGCAGGGATTGGCTATGGCTACACCTTC,CASSFAGIGYGYTF
many,TRBV5-1,.,TRBJ1-2,18,TGCGCCAGCAGCTTGGATAGACTCCGAAGCGCCGCTAACTATGGCTACACCTTC,CASSLDRLRSAANYGYTF
many,TRBV5-4,TRBD1,TRBJ2-7,14,TGTGCCAGCAGCCCCAGGGGGCGCCCCTACGAGCAGTACTTC,CASSPRGRPYEQYF
.,TRBV10-3,.,TRBJ1-1,14,TGTGCCATCAGTGAGTCGGTGAGTAACACTGAAGCTTTCTTT,CAISESVSNTEAFF
many,TRBV6-5,.,TRBJ1-2,14,TGTGCCAGCAGTTACTCGGGGAGGGAAGATGGCTACACCTTC,CASSYSGREDGYTF
many,TRBV7-8,TRBD1,TRBJ2-1,16,TGTGCCAGCAGCCCTTCCGTAGGGGGCCTCTACAATGAGCAGTTCTTC,CASSPSVGGLYNEQFF
many,TRBV5-1,.,TRBJ1-2,15,TGCGCCAGCAGCGCAGGGCTAGGGGCTAACTATGGCTACACCTTC,CASSAGLGANYGYTF
many,TRBV5-1,.,TRBJ1-6,14,TGCGCCAGCAGCTTCGACATCGATAATTCACCCCTCCACTTT,CASSFDIDNSPLHF
many,TRBV19,.,TRBJ1-5,13,TGTGCCAGTAGTCCGAGGCCAGATCAGCCCCAGCATTTT,CASSPRPDQPQHF
many,TRBV6-6,.,TRBJ1-5,14,TGTGCCAGCAGTTCATCAGGGAACAATCAGCCCCAGCATTTT,CASSSSGNNQPQHF
many,TRBV7-9,.,TRBJ1-2,15,TGTGCCAGCAGCTTGGGGAGGGGAATTGGCTATGGCTACACCTTC,CASSLGRGIGYGYTF
many,TRBV20-1,TRBD2,TRBJ2-7,14,TGCAGTGCCCGCGCAGCGACTAGCGGCTCTGGGCAGTACTTC,CSARAATSGSGQYF
many,TRBV5-1,.,TRBJ2-5,16,TGCGCCAGCAGCTTGTATACGGGTCCCTCAAGGGAGACCCAGTACTTC,CASSLYTGPSRETQYF
many,TRBV14,TRBD1,TRBJ2-7,13,TGTGCCAGCAGCCAATCAGGGGGCTACGAGCAGTACTTC,CASSQSGGYEQYF
many,TRBV19,TRBD1,TRBJ2-7,14,TGTGCCAGTTCGCCGGGGGACAGGGCGGGCGAGCAGTACTTC,CASSPGDRAGEQYF
many,TRBV19,.,TRBJ1-6,14,TGTGCCAGTAGTATAGGCGCCCTTAATTCACCCCTCCACTTT,CASSIGALNSPLHF
many,TRBV2,.,TRBJ1-4,13,TGTGCCAGCAGTGGCAGGGGTGGGGAAAAACTGTTTTTT,CASSGRGGEKLFF
many,TRBV6-1,TRBD1,TRBJ2-5,15,TGTGCCAGCAGTGAAATCAAGGGGGCGAGGGAGACCCAGTACTTC,CASSEIKGARETQYF
.,TRBV6-1,.,TRBJ1-3,17,TGTGCCAGCAGGGATGGACCGAAATTGATATCTGGAAACACCATATATTTT,CASRDGPKLISGNTIYF
few,TRBV5-4,.,TRBJ2-3,13,TGTGCCAGCAGCTGGGACCCCACAGATACGCAGTATTTT,CASSWDPTDTQYF
.,TRBV11-2,TRBD1,TRBJ2-7,14,TGTGCCAGCAGCGCACCGGGACAGGGCCACGAGCAGTACTTC,CASSAPGQGHEQYF
many,TRBV14,TRBD1,TRBJ1-5,14,TGTGCCAGCAGCCTCACAGGGGGCGGTCAGCCCCAGCATTTT,CASSLTGGGQPQHF
many,TRBV28,.,TRBJ1-2,14,TGTGCCAGCAGCCCGGACAACACTAACTATGGCTACACCTTC,CASSPDNTNYGYTF
many,TRBV6-5,.,TRBJ2-5,12,TGTGCCAGCAGCCGCCCTGCGGCGCCCCAGTACTTC,CASSRPAAPQYF
many,TRBV6-5,TRBD1,TRBJ2-5,17,TGTGCCAGCAGACTCCGCAACAGGGGTATTGGGCAAGAGACCCAGTACTTC,CASRLRNRGIGQETQYF
many,TRBV2,TRBD2,TRBJ2-1,13,TGTGCCAGCAGTGAAGCGCTACTAGCGGAGCAGTTCTTC,CASSEALLAEQFF
.,TRBV11-2,.,TRBJ2-6,13,TGTGCCAGCAACCACCTGAGGGCCAACGTCCTGACTTTC,CASNHLRANVLTF
many,TRBV2,.,TRBJ2-2,12,TGTGCCAGCAGCAATACAGGGTGGGAGCTGTTTTTT,CASSNTGWELFF
.,TRBV19,.,TRBJ2-6,13,TGTGCCAGTAGAGAGGCAGGAGCCAACGTCCTGACTTTC,CASREAGANVLTF
.,TRBV27,.,TRBJ1-5,16,TGTGCCAGCAGTTTAAAGGTCGGGGGAGGGAATCAGCCCCAGCATTTT,CASSLKVGGGNQPQHF
many,TRBV2,.,TRBJ2-1,13,TGTGCCAGCAGGGGAAGCTCCTACAATGAGCAGTTCTTC,CASRGSSYNEQFF
many,TRBV5-1,.,TRBJ2-7,14,TGCGCCAGCAGCTTGATTTCAGATTCCTACGAGCAGTACTTC,CASSLISDSYEQYF
many,TRBV13,.,TRBJ2-3,14,TGTGCCAGCAGCTCCCGGGGGGCGACAGATACGCAGTATTTT,CASSSRGATDTQYF
.,TRBV24-1,.,TRBJ2-1,14,TGTGCCACCAGCGGAGGGGGCTTTTCGGATGAGCGGTTCTTC,CATSGGGFSDERFF
many,TRBV5-1,.,TRBJ2-3,14,TGCGCCAGCAAGGGGGGGCTAGCAGCAGATACGCAGTATTTT,CASKGGLAADTQYF
.,TRBV27,TRBD2,TRBJ2-5,16,TGTGCCAGCAGTCCCGGACTAGCGGGAGTCGGGGAGACCCAGTACTTC,CASSPGLAGVGETQYF
many,TRBV20-1,.,TRBJ1-6,12,TGCAGTGCTAGAGATCGGTCTTCACCCCTCCACTTT,CSARDRSSPLHF
.,TRBV2,.,TRBJ1-3,17,TGTGCCAGCAGCCCCACTCCAGACAGGCTGTATGGAAACACCATATATTTT,CASSPTPDRLYGNTIYF
many,TRBV6-2/TRBV6-3,TRBD2,TRBJ2-1,16,TGTGCCAGCAGGCCGACTAGCGGTGAATCCTACAATGAGCAGTTCTTC,CASRPTSGESYNEQFF
many,TRBV5-1,.,TRBJ2-3,16,TGCGCCAGCAGCTCCCAACCGGACGGGAATGCAGATACGCAGTATTTT,CASSSQPDGNADTQYF
many,TRBV10-3,.,TRBJ1-4,13,TGTGCCATCAGTGAAAGCCCAGGGGAAAAACTGTTTTTT,CAISESPGEKLFF
many,TRBV12-3/TRBV12-4,TRBD2,TRBJ2-7,16,TGTGCCAGCAGTTTAAGGTGGGGGACTAGGGTGTACGAGCAGTACTTC,CASSLRWGTRVYEQYF
many,TRBV9,.,TRBJ1-2,13,TGTGCCAGCAGCGTCTCTCCAGGGTCTGGCTACACCTTC,CASSVSPGSGYTF
many,TRBV7-9,TRBD1,TRBJ2-2,16,TGTGCCAGCAGCGCTAGGGGGACAGGGACCACCGGGGAGCTGTTTTTT,CASSARGTGTTGELFF
many,TRBV29-1,TRBD1,TRBJ2-1,13,TGCAGCGTAAGGACAGGGGAAGACAATGAGCAGTTCTTC,CSVRTGEDNEQFF
many,TRBV7-6,.,TRBJ2-5,12,TGTGCCAGCAGCGACATAGAGGAGACCCAGTACTTC,CASSDIEETQYF
many,TRBV5-1,.,TRBJ2-7,13,TGCGCCAGTGGGCCCGGGACGGCATCTGAGCAGTACTTC,CASGPGTASEQYF
many,TRBV7-8,TRBD2,TRBJ2-1,17,TGTGCCAGCAGCTTAGGGTGGACTAGCGGTGCCTACAATGAGCAGTTCTTC,CASSLGWTSGAYNEQFF
few,TRBV5-6,.,TRBJ2-2,13,TGTGCCAGCAGCTTGGTTATGACCGGGGAGCTGTTTTTT,CASSLVMTGELFF
few,TRBV4-1,TRBD2,TRBJ2-2,18,TGCGCCAGCAGCCAAGACTCCGGGACTAGCGGGAACACCGGGGAGCTGTTTTTT,CASSQDSGTSGNTGELFF
many,TRBV4-2,.,TRBJ2-1,15,TGTGCCAGCAGCCAAGGGGGCCTCTCCTACAATGAGCAGTTCTTC,CASSQGGLSYNEQFF
many,TRBV20-1,.,TRBJ2-7,14,TGCAGTGCTAGAGTTGTTGGACAGCCCTACGAGCAGTACTTC,CSARVVGQPYEQYF
.,TRBV27,.,TRBJ1-5,15,TGTGCCAGCAGAACGGACGGGTATAGCAATCAGCCCCAGCATTTT,CASRTDGYSNQPQHF
many,TRBV20-1,TRBD2,TRBJ2-7,13,TGCAGTGGCGCGGGGGGCCCCTCCTACGAGCAGTACTTC,CSGAGGPSYEQYF
many,TRBV10-3,TRBD2,TRBJ2-2,16,TGTGCCATCAGTGGGACTAGCGGGGCCAACACCGGGGAGCTGTTTTTT,CAISGTSGANTGELFF
few,TRBV20-1,.,TRBJ2-7,12,TGCAGTGTTAGTGGCCCTGATGGAGAGCAGTACTTC,CSVSGPDGEQYF
many,TRBV5-8,.,TRBJ1-2,15,TGTGCCAGCAGCTCGAGGACAGCTTATAACTATGGCTACACCTTC,CASSSRTAYNYGYTF
many,TRBV2,.,TRBJ1-3,14,TGTGCCAGCGGTTTGACAGTCTCTGGAAACACCATATATTTT,CASGLTVSGNTIYF